Listed below are T cell receptor beta chains from one sample, sequenced in a study of cytomegalovirus exposure and HLA in healthy donors. This table comes from immunoSEQ multiplex PCR, and its TCRdb copy is limited to in-frame clones, with some not included. The sample yields around 70,000 clones, approximately 80% seen once. The sample was PBMCs. Receptor source: a human donor in good health. Both conserved end residues are part of each CDR3. The D gene is left open where the match is weak. Not all rows give a size; the values are once, few, many and, for expanded clones, a class.

J,V,D,size,CDR3
TRBJ2-1,TRBV7-8,TRBD1,.,CASSLVRAGGRNEQFF
TRBJ1-5,TRBV21-1,.,.,CASSHDQGPGGQPQHF
TRBJ2-7,TRBV28,.,once,CASRRPLTGSYEQYF
TRBJ2-1,TRBV9,TRBD2,few,CASSMGTSNEQFF
TRBJ1-4,TRBV7-9,TRBD1,.,CSSSLTGQATDEKLFF
TRBJ2-3,TRBV7-2,.,.,CASSLGAGLGTDTQYF
TRBJ2-7,TRBV9,TRBD1,once,CASREFGTGESYEQYF
TRBJ2-7,TRBV7-9,.,.,CASRPHTGNSYF
TRBJ1-1,TRBV2,.,.,CASSREVRTEAFF
TRBJ1-4,TRBV11-2,TRBD1,.,CASRRLTGKNEKLFF
TRBJ1-5,TRBV6-6,.,.,CASSYEGVMPQHF
TRBJ1-6,TRBV7-9,.,.,CASSPRSLGSYNSPLHF
TRBJ1-1,TRBV5-1,TRBD1,.,CASSWGTGMNTEAFF
TRBJ2-7,TRBV29-1,TRBD1,.,CSAQGQGQVEQYF
TRBJ1-4,TRBV19,.,.,CASSIDYGEKLFF
TRBJ2-2,TRBV5-4,TRBD1,.,CASSPPGQGGIGELFF
TRBJ2-7,TRBV30,TRBD1,.,CAWSAGTGKAEQYF
TRBJ2-2,TRBV29-1,.,.,CSVAYRDTRGAGELFF
TRBJ1-2,TRBV27,.,.,CASSLSQTVYGYTF
TRBJ2-3,TRBV6-6,.,.,CASSYQGMADTQYF
TRBJ2-7,TRBV7-9,TRBD2,.,CASGNRGESSYEQYF